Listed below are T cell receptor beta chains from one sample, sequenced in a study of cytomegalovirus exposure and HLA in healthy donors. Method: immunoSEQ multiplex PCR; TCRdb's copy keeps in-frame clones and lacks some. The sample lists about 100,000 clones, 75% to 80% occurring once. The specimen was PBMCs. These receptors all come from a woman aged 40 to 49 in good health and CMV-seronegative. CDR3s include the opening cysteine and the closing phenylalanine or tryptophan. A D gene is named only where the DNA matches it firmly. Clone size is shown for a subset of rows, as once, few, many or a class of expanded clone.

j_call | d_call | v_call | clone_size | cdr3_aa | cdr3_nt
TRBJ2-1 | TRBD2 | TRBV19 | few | CASSISGLAEQFF | TGTGCCAGTAGTATTTCTGGACTAGCTGAGCAGTTCTTC
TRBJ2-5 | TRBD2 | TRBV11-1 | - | CASSFHGVGGGAQETQYF | TGTGCCAGCAGCTTTCACGGGGTTGGCGGGGGGGCTCAAGAGACCCAGTACTTC
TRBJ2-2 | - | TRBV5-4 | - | CASSPPGSRDTGELFF | TGTGCCAGCAGCCCGCCGGGGTCGCGCGACACCGGGGAGCTGTTTTTT
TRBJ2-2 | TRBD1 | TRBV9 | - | CASSLRDRDTGELFF | TGTGCCAGCAGCCTCCGGGACAGGGACACCGGGGAGCTGTTTTTT
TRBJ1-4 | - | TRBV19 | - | CASSIPPSDWRF | TGTGCCAGTAGTATTCCCCCCTCCGATTGGAGATTT
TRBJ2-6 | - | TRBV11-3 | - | CASSLGGVSGANVLTF | TGTGCCAGCAGCTTAGGGGGCGTCTCTGGGGCCAACGTCCTGACTTTC
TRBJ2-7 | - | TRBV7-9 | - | CASSSDGQWLTSYEQYF | TGTGCCAGCAGCTCCGATGGACAGTGGCTGACCTCCTACGAGCAGTACTTC
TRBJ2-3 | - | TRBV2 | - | CASSRTATDTQYF | TGTGCCAGCAGCAGGACTGCCACAGATACGCAGTATTTT
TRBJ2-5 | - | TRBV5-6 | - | CASSLAHGPVETQYF | TGTGCCAGCAGCTTGGCCCATGGGCCCGTCGAGACCCAGTACTTC
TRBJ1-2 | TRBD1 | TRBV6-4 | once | CASSPQGGNGYTF | TGTGCCAGCAGTCCACAGGGGGGAAATGGCTACACCTTC
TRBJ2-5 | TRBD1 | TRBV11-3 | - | CASSFDRGETQYF | TGTGCCAGCAGCTTCGACAGGGGAGAGACCCAGTACTTC
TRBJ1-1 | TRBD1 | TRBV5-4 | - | CASSTQGLHTEAFF | TGTGCCAGCAGCACACAGGGGTTACACACTGAAGCTTTCTTT
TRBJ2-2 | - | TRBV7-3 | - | CASAETRNDGELFF | TGTGCCAGCGCGGAGACCCGGAACGACGGGGAGCTGTTTTTT
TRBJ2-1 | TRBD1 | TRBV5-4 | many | CASSLGQGAGEQFF | TGTGCCAGCAGCTTGGGACAGGGGGCAGGTGAGCAGTTCTTC
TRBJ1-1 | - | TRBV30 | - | CAWRHVGGNTEAFF | TGTGCCTGGCGCCATGTGGGGGGGAACACTGAAGCTTTCTTT
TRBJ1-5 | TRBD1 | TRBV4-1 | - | CASSQDQNGGDRRNQPQHF | TGCGCCAGCAGCCAAGATCAAAATGGGGGGGACAGGCGGAATCAGCCCCAGCATTTT
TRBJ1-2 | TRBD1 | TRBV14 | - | CASSHGQGAWGGYTF | TGTGCCAGCAGCCACGGACAGGGGGCGTGGGGGGGCTACACCTTC
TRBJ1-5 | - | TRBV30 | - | CAWSTGHSNQPQHF | TGTGCCTGGAGTACAGGGCATAGCAATCAGCCCCAGCATTTT
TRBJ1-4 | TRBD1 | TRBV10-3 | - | CAVSGTGGEKLFF | TGTGCCGTCTCCGGGACAGGGGGTGAAAAACTGTTTTTT
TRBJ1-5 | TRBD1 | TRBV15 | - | CATSRSSNTGTGSQPQHF | TGTGCCACCAGCAGATCCTCAAACACCGGGACAGGGTCTCAGCCCCAGCATTTT
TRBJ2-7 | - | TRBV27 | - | CATLGAGYEQYF | TGTGCCACCCTAGGGGCCGGCTACGAGCAGTACTTC
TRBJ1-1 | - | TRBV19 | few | CASRLGTMNTEAFF | TGTGCCAGTAGACTCGGGACAATGAACACTGAAGCTTTCTTT
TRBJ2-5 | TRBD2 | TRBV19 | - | CASSNLAGPQETQYF | TGTGCCAGTAGTAACTTAGCGGGGCCCCAAGAGACCCAGTACTTC
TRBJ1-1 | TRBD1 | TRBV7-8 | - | CASSGRQGAFAEAFF | TGTGCCAGCAGCGGCCGACAGGGAGCTTTCGCTGAAGCTTTCTTT
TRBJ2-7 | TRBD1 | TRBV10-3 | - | CAIRPGQGAHEQYF | TGTGCCATCAGACCCGGACAGGGGGCCCACGAGCAGTACTTC
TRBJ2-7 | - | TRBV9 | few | CASSAYEQYF | TGTGCCAGCTCCGCCTACGAGCAGTACTTC
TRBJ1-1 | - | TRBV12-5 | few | CASGLVRMNTEAFF | TGTGCTAGTGGTTTAGTCAGGATGAACACTGAAGCTTTCTTT
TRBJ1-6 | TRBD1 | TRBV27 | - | CASSLGQVNSPLHF | TGTGCCAGCAGTTTAGGACAGGTCAATTCACCCCTCCACTTT
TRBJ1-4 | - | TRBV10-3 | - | CAISERRVGANEKLFF | TGTGCCATCAGTGAGAGGAGGGTAGGGGCTAATGAAAAACTGTTTTTT
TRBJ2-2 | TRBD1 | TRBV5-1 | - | CASSLRDRPTGELFF | TGCGCCAGCAGCTTGCGGGACAGGCCCACCGGGGAGCTGTTTTTT
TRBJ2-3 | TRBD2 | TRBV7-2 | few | CASRSSWGGSSTDTQYF | TGTGCCAGCAGATCGTCTTGGGGGGGAAGTTCCACAGATACGCAGTATTTT
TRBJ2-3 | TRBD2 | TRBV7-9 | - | CASSLGSGGTDTQYF | TGTGCCAGCAGCCTGGGTAGCGGGGGAACAGATACGCAGTATTTT
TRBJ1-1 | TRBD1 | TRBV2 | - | CASSGQGGLGENTEAFF | TGTGCCAGCTCGGGACAGGGTGGGCTCGGCGAAAACACTGAAGCTTTCTTT
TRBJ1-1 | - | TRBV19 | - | CASTERAESTEAFF | TGTGCCAGTACAGAGAGGGCAGAAAGCACTGAAGCTTTCTTT
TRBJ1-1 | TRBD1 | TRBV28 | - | CASSSTGDTEAFF | TGTGCCAGCAGTTCGACAGGGGACACTGAAGCTTTCTTT
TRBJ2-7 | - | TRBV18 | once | CASSPFGQNEQYF | TGTGCCAGCTCACCATTTGGACAGAATGAGCAGTACTTC
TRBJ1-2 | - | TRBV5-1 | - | CASSSGTGYDNYGYTF | TGCGCCAGCAGCTCAGGAACAGGGTATGATAACTATGGCTACACCTTC
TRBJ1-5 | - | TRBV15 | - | CATSRPRSRGGQPQHF | TGTGCCACCAGCAGACCCCGGAGCAGGGGCGGACAGCCCCAGCATTTT
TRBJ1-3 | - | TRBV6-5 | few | CASSPLSAGNTIYF | TGTGCCAGCAGTCCGCTGAGTGCTGGAAACACCATATATTTT
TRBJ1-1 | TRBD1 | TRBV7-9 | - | CASSFQGDGTEAFF | TGTGCCAGCAGCTTCCAGGGGGACGGCACTGAAGCTTTCTTT
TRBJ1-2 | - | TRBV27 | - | CATFGGANKFYGYTF | TGTGCCACCTTTGGAGGGGCCAACAAGTTCTATGGCTACACCTTC
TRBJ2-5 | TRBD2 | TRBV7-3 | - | CASSSKAGTGETQYF | TGTGCCAGCAGCTCAAAAGCGGGGACGGGGGAGACCCAGTACTTC
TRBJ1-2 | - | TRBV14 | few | CASSSLDRGRYGYTF | TGTGCCAGCAGCTCCCTCGATCGGGGGAGGTATGGCTACACCTTC
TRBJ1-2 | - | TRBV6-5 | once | CASRTDKNYGYTF | TGTGCCAGCAGGACCGACAAAAACTATGGCTACACCTTC
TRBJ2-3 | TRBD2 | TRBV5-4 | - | CASSLGGGQNLHTDTQYF | TGTGCCAGCAGCTTGGGCGGGGGGCAGAATCTACACACAGATACGCAGTATTTT
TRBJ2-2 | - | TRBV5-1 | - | CASSPIPRSRATGELFF | TGCGCCAGCAGCCCGATACCCAGGTCGCGAGCCACCGGGGAGCTGTTTTTT